A single T cell receptor (beta chain) is shown here with its context. This clone's antigen is unknown. No qualities accompany the bases; no much larger clone lies one base away. Collaborating institutions collected whole blood in K2EDTA tubes following their own protocols. For TCRbeta analysis, collaborators shipped samples as frozen whole blood, isolated PBMCs, or DNA extracted from either of those sample types. TCRbeta CDR3 regions were amplified from genomic DNA by means of the immunoSEQ Assay, a bias-controlled multiplex PCR. Turning to the authors' computational methods: The number of nucleated cells in each sample was estimated from the amplification of reference gene primers within the assay. To quantify the absolute abundance of each unique TCRbeta CDR3 rearrangement, sequence reads were collapsed and filtered. Productive Simpson clonality was computed per sample as the square root of Simpson's diversity index over productive rearrangements. TCRdb provides this immuneACCESS table in a form limited to in-frame rearrangements. Some clones are lacking; in checked studies, under half of them reflect an unresolved V gene, and why the rest are absent is not known. V, J and clone size are taken as reported in that table, and D and trimming were inferred from the DNA itself. The sample has about 97,000 clones on record, 85% to 90% of them singletons. The top ten constitute roughly 14% of the sample.

This sample was included in a study of blood T cell repertoires in COVID-19 (dated by TCRdb to 2018 to 2021). Turning to the overall study: Collaborator samples came from the United States, Italy and Spain and covered acute and convalescent phases of COVID-19. Where HLA class I and class II types were available, the types were taken from metadata supplied by the sample provider, not from assay-based typing. The repertoires were made available in a free public database intended to serve as a resource for research on the immune response to SARS-CoV-2. The material from the prospective study consisted of cDNA or gDNA derived from T cells, B-cell-depleted T cells, or PBMCs. Subjects who had been exposed to COVID-19, were actively infected with it, or had recovered from it provided the deeply sampled blood TCRbeta repertoires that made up the dataset. The samples were drawn from two sources: the first 160 participants of the ongoing ImmuneRACE study, and 1,000 to 1,500 subjects contributed by 6 global collaborators. The sample metadata nearly always contained a de-identified subject ID, COVID-19 status, age in years and sex. The full study reports these points: How much clinical and demographic metadata was included differed by source and by participant, and the metadata was provided uncurated.

The sequencing input was peripheral blood. This TCR was sampled from a human donor in a cohort sampled during active COVID-19.

Read as DNA, the sequence is TGCGCCAGCAGTGAAGAACGGGGCGGGGGCACAGATACGCAGTATTTT. Its amino acids are CASSEERGGGTDTQYF. The V gene is TRBV5-1 and the J gene is TRBJ2-3; the D segment could be TRBD2, given 6 matching bases. The V end loses 5 bases and the J end loses 1 base, and a stretch of 17 bases separates them. From the germline V gene, CDR1 is SGHRS and CDR2 is YFSETQ. The CDR3 contains 16 residues, cysteine and phenylalanine counted. Solely the CDR3 DNA is kept, with 48 bases framed from the first base.